These 26 T cell receptor beta chains were all obtained from the same sample, sequenced in a study of glioma-infiltrating T cells after dendritic cell vaccination. Produced via immunoSEQ multiplex PCR; TCRdb's table is partial and in-frame only. Of about 82,000 clones listed, around nine tenths were seen once; the top ten hold approximately 3.4%. Sequences were derived from blood, sampled before dendritic cell vaccination. The receptors stem from a human donor with glioblastoma.

DNA of the CDR3: TGTGCCAGCAGCTTCGAGGAAAAACTGTTTTTT. Translation: CASSFEEKLFF. The gene calls are TRBV7-9 and TRBJ1-4; D is undetermined. There are 11 residues in the CDR3. Germline CDR1 reads SEHNR; CDR2 reads FQNEAQ (reference sequence). Trimming took off 3 bases at V and 8 bases at J, with 4 bases between the two ends.

This sequence joins TRBV6-6 and TRBJ1-6; 10 nucleotides align to TRBD1. Per germline, CDR1 MNHNY and CDR2 SVGAGI (reference sequence). Trimming at V came to 6 bases and at J to 5 bases, leaving 1 base not matched to a gene. The CDR3 contains 14 residues. The CDR3 sequence is CASRGQGDNSPLHF. CDR3 sequence (DNA): TGTGCCAGCAGAGGACAGGGGGATAATTCACCCCTCCACTTT.

This clone has a single count. This rearrangement joins TRBV14 to TRBJ2-1, with 8 positions matching TRBD1. CDR1 and CDR2 from the germline V gene are SGHDN and FVKESK. This CDR3 has 17 amino acids. The V and J ends lost 0 bases and 7 bases, in that order; junction bases with no gene match: 11. This chain's CDR3 is CASSQDRGTGGMNEQFF. Written as DNA, the CDR3 is TGTGCCAGCAGCCAAGATAGGGGAACAGGGGGAATGAATGAGCAGTTCTTC. The full variable domain, rest sourced from reference TRBV14 and TRBJ2-1, is EAGVTQFPSHSVIEKGQTVTLRCDPISGHDNLYWYRRVMGKEIKFLLHFVKESKQDESGMPNNRFLAERTGGTYSTLKVQPAELEDSGVYFCASSQDRGTGGMNEQFFGPGTRLTVL.

V is TRBV7-3 and J is TRBJ2-1; D perhaps matches TRBD2 (6 bases). The CDR3 extends over 15 amino acids. Germline lookup yields CDR1 SGHTA and CDR2 FQGTGA. The V end lost 5 bases, the J end lost 0 bases, and 11 bases lay between the germline ends. This chain's CDR3 is CASSHGGSSYNEQFF. The CDR3 DNA reads TGTGCCAGCAGCCACGGAGGGAGCTCCTACAATGAGCAGTTCTTC.

The count of this clone is one. This rearrangement joins TRBV11-3 to TRBJ2-7, with 7 bases fitting TRBD1. This CDR3 has 13 amino acids. Germline V gene lookup returns CDR1 SGHNT and CDR2 YENEEA. With 5 bases clipped from V and 2 bases from J, the junction kept 3 bases outside the gene matches. The CDR3 DNA reads as TGTGCCAGCAGCACGACAGGGACCTACGAGCAGTACTTC. It encodes CASSTTGTYEQYF.

V is TRBV19 and J is TRBJ1-5, with D uncertain. The CDR3 is 16 residues long. Germline CDR1 is LNHDA and CDR2 is SQIVND (reference sequence). The V and J ends lost 3 bases and 3 bases respectively, with 15 bases between them. The CDR3 DNA sequence: TGTGCCAGTAGTATTATTTCCGGGGTCGCCAATCAGCCCCAGCATTTT. Translating gives CASSIISGVANQPQHF.

V usage is TRBV7-9 and J usage is TRBJ2-5; D may be TRBD2 (7 bases). The CDR3 has 14 residues. In germline, CDR1 is SEHNR, CDR2 FQNEAQ (reference sequence). Trimming removed 0 bases from V and 7 bases from J, with 12 bases in between. The CDR3 loop reads CASSLAEGGGTQYF. The CDR3 coding sequence is TGTGCCAGCAGCTTAGCCGAAGGGGGGGGGACCCAGTACTTC.

The V call is TRBV5-4, the J call TRBJ1-2; 7 bases align to TRBD1. The CDR3 contains 17 residues. V lost 0 bases, J lost 1 base, and 9 bases stayed unmatched. CDR1 is SGHNT, CDR2 YYREEE, per germline (reference sequence). CDR3 region: CASSLGGRDSYNYGYTF. The CDR3 DNA follows: TGTGCCAGCAGCTTGGGCGGTAGGGACAGCTATAACTATGGCTACACCTTC.

V is TRBV7-9 and J is TRBJ2-5; D remains ambiguous. Germline CDR1 reads SEHNR; CDR2 reads FQNEAQ (reference sequence). V dropped 1 base and J dropped 5 bases, with 11 bases sitting between them. The CDR3 covers 14 residues. As DNA, the CDR3 is TGTGCCAGCAGCTTAGATGGCAGGTGGGAGACCCAGTACTTC. Its protein is CASSLDGRWETQYF.

The CDR3 region is CASSYTQGENTQYF. CDR3 coding DNA: TGTGCCAGCAGTTACACACAGGGGGAAAATACGCAGTATTTT. The chain uses TRBV6-5 and TRBJ2-3, with 8 bases identical to TRBD1. With V trimmed by 2 bases and J by 7 bases, 5 bases remained unmatched. Looked up from germline, CDR1 is MNHEY and CDR2 is SVGAGI. There are 14 residues in the CDR3.

The rearrangement joins TRBV10-2 to TRBJ1-1; D gene ambiguous. The CDR3 extends over 12 amino acids. Per germline, CDR1 WSHSY and CDR2 SAAADI. The germline V and J ends were trimmed by 8 bases and 1 base, with 8 bases remaining between them. CDR3 residues: CASSIANTEAFF. The CDR3 coding sequence is TGCGCCAGCTCTATCGCGAACACTGAAGCTTTCTTT.

V usage is TRBV5-1 and J usage is TRBJ2-5, with D perhaps matching TRBD1 (5 bases). V was cut by 4 bases and J by 1 base, with 11 bases left in between. Germline V gene lookup returns CDR1 SGHRS and CDR2 YFSETQ. The CDR3 totals 14 residues. The CDR3 is CASSPSTVQETQYF. In DNA form, the CDR3 reads TGCGCCAGCAGCCCCTCGACAGTCCAAGAGACCCAGTACTTC.

This chain uses TRBV6-1 with TRBJ1-1; TRBD1 matches at 8 bases. This CDR3 is 15 amino acids long. Trimming took 2 bases from V and 4 from J; bases not matched to a gene: 6. Germline assignment: CDR1 MNHNS and CDR2 SASEGT. The CDR3 sequence: CASSELGQGATEAFF. In nucleotides, the CDR3 is TGTGCCAGCAGTGAATTAGGTCAGGGGGCCACTGAAGCTTTCTTT.

This rearrangement joins TRBV5-4 to TRBJ2-5, with TRBD2 as a possible D gene (7 bases). This CDR3 is 14 amino acids long. Germline loops: CDR1 SGHNT, CDR2 YYREEE (reference sequence). Trimming removed 0 bases from V and 5 bases from J, with 11 bases in between. CDR3 sequence (DNA): TGTGCCAGCAGCTTGGGAGGGGGGGCTGAGACCCAGTACTTC. Translation: CASSLGGGAETQYF. Full variable domain (rest looked up from reference TRBV5-4 and TRBJ2-5): ETGVTQSPTHLIKTRGQQVTLRCSSQSGHNTVSWYQQALGQGPQFIFQYYREEENGRGNFPPRFSGLQFPNYSSELNVNALELDDSALYLCASSLGGGAETQYFGPGTRLLVL.

This rearrangement joins TRBV5-6 to TRBJ2-1, with a tentative D call TRBD1 (5 bases). The CDR3 length is 14 residues. Deletions cut 5 bases from V and 5 bases from J, with 14 bases between. Germline CDR1 and CDR2: SGHDT and YYEEEE. The CDR3 loop is CASSLGWGNNEQFF. The CDR3 coding sequence is TGTGCCAGCAGTTTAGGGTGGGGCAACAATGAGCAGTTCTTC. The full variable domain, its missing parts supplied by reference TRBV5-6 and TRBJ2-1, is DAGVTQSPTHLIKTRGQQVTLRCSPKSGHDTVSWYQQALGQGPQFIFQYYEEEERQRGNFPDRFSGHQFPNYSSELNVNALLLGDSALYLCASSLGWGNNEQFFGPGTRLTVL.

The chain carries TRBV2 and TRBJ1-3, with no clear D. With 0 bases removed from V and 0 bases from J, the gap between germline ends came to 6 bases. The germline CDR1 and CDR2 sequences are SNHLY and FYNNEI. The length of the CDR3 is 15 residues. CDR3 bases: TGTGCCAGCAGTGAAGCGAGGAGCTCTGGAAACACCATATATTTT. Translating gives CASSEARSSGNTIYF.

The CDR3 spells CASSVLDLENSGNTIYF. CDR3 sequence (DNA): TGTGCCAGCAGTGTTCTAGATCTGGAAAACTCTGGAAACACCATATATTTT. The rearrangement joins TRBV2 to TRBJ1-3; D unresolved. The CDR3 totals 17 residues. CDR1 SNHLY and CDR2 FYNNEI come from the germline V gene. Trimming removed 4 bases at V and 0 bases at J, with 16 bases between.

This chain links TRBV5-1 with TRBJ2-2; no clear D. The CDR3 sequence is 14 residues long. Per germline, CDR1 SGHRS and CDR2 YFSETQ. Trimming took 0 bases from V and 7 from J, leaving 10 bases between them. CDR3 loop: CASSLELASGELFF. CDR3 DNA: TGCGCCAGCAGCTTGGAACTCGCGAGCGGGGAGCTGTTTTTT.

The chain links TRBV12-5 to TRBJ2-5; 10 bases map to TRBD2. Germline CDR1 LGHNT, CDR2 FRNRAP. The length of the CDR3 is 16 residues. V lost 5 bases and J lost 4; bases outside the gene matches: 10. The CDR3 bases are TGTGCTAGTGGTCCGACGTTAGCGGGAGGTGTAGAGACCCAGTACTTC. This translates into CASGPTLAGGVETQYF. The entire variable domain, with the rest obtained from reference TRBV12-5 and TRBJ2-5, is as follows: DARVTQTPRHKVTEMGQEVTMRCQPILGHNTVFWYRQTMMQGLELLAYFRNRAPLDDSGMPKDRFSAEMPDATLATLKIQPSEPRDSAVYFCASGPTLAGGVETQYFGPGTRLLVL.

The chain is built from TRBV5-4 and TRBJ1-4, with D perhaps TRBD1 (5 bases). Trimming shortened V by 0 bases and J by 6 bases, and 9 bases separated the two germline ends. The CDR3 has 14 residues. Germline loops: CDR1 SGHNT, CDR2 YYREEE (reference sequence). The CDR3 protein is CASSLAVGDEKLFF. In DNA, the CDR3 is TGTGCCAGCAGCTTGGCCGTAGGGGATGAAAAACTGTTTTTT.

The V and J genes are TRBV7-9 and TRBJ1-2; no clear D gene. CDR1 and CDR2 (germline): SEHNR, FQNEAQ (reference sequence). The V end lost 2 bases, the J end lost 7 bases, and 5 bases lay between the germline ends. CDR3 length: 11 residues. The CDR3 reads CASSLLRGYTF. The CDR3 DNA follows: TGTGCCAGCAGCTTATTGCGTGGCTACACCTTC.

The chain links TRBV6-6 to TRBJ1-1; D not certain. Trimming removed 0 bases at V and 1 base at J, with 6 bases between. The CDR3 consists of 14 residues. The germline V gene has CDR1 MNHNY and CDR2 SVGAGI (reference sequence). CDR3 sequence: CASSYSARNTEAFF. CDR3 in DNA: TGTGCCAGCAGTTACTCCGCCAGGAACACTGAAGCTTTCTTT.

Here the CDR3 DNA reads TGTGCCAGCAGTGCCCTGAACAGCGGGAGCTCCTACGAGCAGTACTTC. It yields the protein CASSALNSGSSYEQYF. The chain carries TRBV25-1 and TRBJ2-7; 8 positions match TRBD2. CDR1 is MGHDK and CDR2 is SYGVNS in the germline V gene. There are 16 residues in the CDR3. V lost 4 bases to trimming and J lost 0 bases; unmatched junction nucleotides: 8.

DNA for the CDR3: TGTGCTAGTGGTTTGGGACTAGCGGGAGGGAGTGAGCAGTTCTTC. It codes for CASGLGLAGGSEQFF. The chain has TRBV12-5 and TRBJ2-1; 14 bases map to TRBD2. This CDR3 spans 15 amino acids. Germline V gene sequence: CDR1 LGHNT, CDR2 FRNRAP. The trim removed 1 base at V and 9 bases at J, leaving 2 bases unmatched.

The chain recombines TRBV5-1 with TRBJ2-2; TRBD2 is a possible D gene (6 bases). V lost 4 bases and J 4 bases, leaving 17 bases between the germline ends. Germline-derived CDR1 and CDR2 are SGHRS and YFSETQ. The CDR3 is 16 amino acids. The CDR3 bases are TGCGCCAGCAGCCCAGGAAAGGGACTGGGCACCGGGGAGCTGTTTTTT. Amino acid sequence: CASSPGKGLGTGELFF.

The CDR3 coding sequence is TGTGCCAGCAGCTTATACCGGGACAATCAGCCCCAGCATTTT. Its translation is CASSLYRDNQPQHF. V is TRBV7-8 and J is TRBJ1-5; no definite D call. The CDR3 contains 14 residues. Germline V gives CDR1 SGHVS, CDR2 FQNEAQ. V was trimmed by 2 bases and J by 3 bases, leaving 8 bases between them.